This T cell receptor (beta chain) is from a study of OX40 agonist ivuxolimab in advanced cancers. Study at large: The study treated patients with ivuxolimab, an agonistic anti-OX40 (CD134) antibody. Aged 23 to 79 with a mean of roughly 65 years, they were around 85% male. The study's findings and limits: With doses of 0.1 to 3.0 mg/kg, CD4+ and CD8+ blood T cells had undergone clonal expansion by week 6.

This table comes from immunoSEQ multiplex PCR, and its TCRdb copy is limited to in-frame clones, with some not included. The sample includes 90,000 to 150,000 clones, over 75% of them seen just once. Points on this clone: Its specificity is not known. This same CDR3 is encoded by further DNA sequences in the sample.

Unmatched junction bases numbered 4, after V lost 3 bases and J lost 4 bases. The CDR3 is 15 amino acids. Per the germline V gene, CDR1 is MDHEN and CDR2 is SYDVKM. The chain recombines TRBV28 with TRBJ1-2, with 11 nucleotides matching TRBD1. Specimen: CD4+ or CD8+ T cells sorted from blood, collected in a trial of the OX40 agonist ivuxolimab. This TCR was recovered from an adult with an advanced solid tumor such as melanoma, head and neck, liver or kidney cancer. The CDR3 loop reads CASSLGTGGVYGYTF. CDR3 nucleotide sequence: TGTGCCAGCAGTTTGGGGACAGGGGGAGTCTATGGCTACACCTTC.